These 14 T cell receptor beta chains were all obtained from the same sample, sequenced in a study of identical twins. TCRdb re-called the 5' RACE reads with MiXCR, one entry per CDR3 protein. Here the sample spans about 100,000 distinct CDR3 sequences, about 5.6% being singletons. Material for sequencing was memory T cells sorted from blood. The receptors were gathered from a woman aged 50 to 65 in good health.

Many counts were recorded for this clonotype. This sequence joins TRBV29-1 and TRBJ1-2; D unclear. Trimming took 3 bases from V and 4 from J, leaving 6 bases between them. The CDR3 extends over 11 amino acids. In germline, CDR1 is SQVTM, CDR2 ANQGSEA. The CDR3 loop reads CSVELGYGYTF. CDR3 in DNA: TGCAGCGTTGAGTTGGGCTATGGCTACACCTTC.

This clonotype occurred many times. The V call is TRBV7-2, the J call TRBJ1-5, with D hard to call. The length of the CDR3 is 16 residues. The V gene lost 5 bases and the J gene lost 0 bases, with 14 bases spanning the gap. Germline CDR1 SGHTA, CDR2 FQGNSA. The CDR3 DNA follows: TGTGCCAGCAGCCCCTCGGGATTTTATAGCAATCAGCCCCAGCATTTT. Translated: CASSPSGFYSNQPQHF. Looking up the rest from reference TRBV7-2 and TRBJ1-5 gives the full variable domain: GAGVSQSPSNKVTEKGKDVELRCDPISGHTALYWYRQSLGQGLEFLIYFQGNSAPDKSGLPSDRFSAERTGGSVSTLTIQRTQQEDSAVYLCASSPSGFYSNQPQHFGDGTRLSIL.

The rearrangement joins TRBV2 to TRBJ1-1; D possibly corresponds to TRBD1 (5 bases). Germline V CDR1 and CDR2: SNHLY, FYNNEI. V was trimmed by 0 bases and J by 0 bases, leaving 11 bases between them. The CDR3 loop spans 16 amino acids. CDR3 sequence: CASSEAGTRLNTEAFF. The CDR3 nucleotides are TGTGCCAGCAGTGAAGCGGGGACGAGGTTGAACACTGAAGCTTTCTTT.

This clonotype was observed at least ten times. The chain combines TRBV20-1 with TRBJ1-6; no firm D call. There are 16 residues in the CDR3. From germline, CDR1 is DFQATT and CDR2 SNEGSKA (reference sequence). V was trimmed by 0 bases and J by 0 bases, leaving 9 bases between them. CDR3 residues: CSARDHLSSYNSPLHF. The CDR3 nucleotides are TGCAGTGCTAGAGACCACCTTAGCTCCTATAATTCACCCCTCCACTTT.

The table lists this clonotype with many counts. V usage is TRBV20-1 and J usage is TRBJ2-4; 12 bases are shared with TRBD2. CDR1 and CDR2 (germline): DFQATT, SNEGSKA (reference sequence). J lost 0 bases, V lost 2 bases, and 11 bases had no gene match. The CDR3 is 19 amino acids. This CDR3 reads CSARPRASGRELAKNIQYF. CDR3 nucleotides: TGCAGTGCTAGACCCAGGGCTAGCGGGAGGGAACTAGCCAAAAACATTCAGTACTTC.

This clonotype was observed many times. V usage is TRBV9 and J usage is TRBJ1-2; tentatively, D is TRBD1 (5 bases). The CDR3 consists of 14 residues. V was clipped by 3 bases and J by 2 bases, with 11 bases between them. Germline V CDR1 and CDR2: SGDLS, YYNGEE. This CDR3 reads CASSGTGANYGYTF. CDR3 nucleotide sequence: TGTGCCAGCAGCGGAACAGGAGCGAACTATGGCTACACCTTC.

There are many counts of this clonotype. The chain combines TRBV14 with TRBJ2-1, with 8 bases aligning to TRBD2. The V segment lost 5 bases and the J segment 8 bases; nucleotides outside the gene matches: 5. The CDR3 spans 13 residues. Germline CDR1 SGHDN, CDR2 FVKESK. CDR3 bases: TGTGCCAGCAGCGAGAGCGGGAGACATGAGCAGTTCTTC. It yields the protein CASSESGRHEQFF.

This clonotype was picked up many times. The V call is TRBV5-6, the J call TRBJ1-2, with 11 bases lining up with TRBD1. This CDR3 is built from 16 residues. Per the germline V gene, CDR1 is SGHDT and CDR2 is YYEEEE. V was pared by 5 bases and J by 0 bases, with 6 bases of the junction left unmatched. The CDR3 DNA sequence: TGTGCCAGCAGTTATTGGGACAGGGGGACTAACTATGGCTACACCTTC. Protein product: CASSYWDRGTNYGYTF.

J is TRBJ2-5 and V is TRBV2; maybe TRBD1 (6 bases). CDR1 and CDR2 from the germline V gene are SNHLY and FYNNEI. The length of the CDR3 is 13 residues. V was cut by 6 bases and J by 5 bases, with 13 bases left in between. The CDR3 loop is CASRYRVAETQYF. The CDR3 bases are TGTGCCAGCAGGTACAGGGTTGCGGAGACCCAGTACTTC.

At least ten counts were recorded for this clonotype. J is TRBJ2-3 and V is TRBV2; D is unclear. The CDR3 runs to 14 residues. Germline V gene data show CDR1 as SNHLY and CDR2 as FYNNEI. Trimming shortened V by 7 bases and J by 2 bases, and 13 bases separated the two germline ends. The CDR3 reads CASKIEKDTDTQYF. In DNA form, the CDR3 reads TGTGCCAGCAAAATAGAAAAAGACACAGATACGCAGTATTTT.

This clonotype was found a few times. This chain connects TRBV20-1 to TRBJ2-1, with 8 bases identical to TRBD2. J gave up 0 bases and V 0 bases, and 10 bases lay outside the gene matches. Germline-derived CDR1 and CDR2 are DFQATT and SNEGSKA (reference sequence). This CDR3 comprises 18 residues. The CDR3 DNA follows: TGCAGTGCTAGAGACCAGGGATCACTAGCGGACTCCTACAATGAGCAGTTCTTC. This translates into CSARDQGSLADSYNEQFF.

V is TRBV11-3 and J is TRBJ1-6; 7 nucleotides line up with TRBD1. CDR1 and CDR2 (germline): SGHNT, YENEEA. J gave up 7 bases and V 1 base, and 7 bases lay outside the gene matches. The CDR3 covers 16 residues. In DNA form, the CDR3 reads TGTGCCAGCAGCTTAGGGGACACAGGGGTAAATTCACCCCTCCACTTT. As protein: CASSLGDTGVNSPLHF. The whole variable domain, remainder taken from reference TRBV11-3 and TRBJ1-6, is EAGVVQSPRYKIIEKKQPVAFWCNPISGHNTLYWYLQNLGQGPELLIRYENEEAVDDSQLPKDRFSAERLKGVDSTLKIQPAELGDSAVYLCASSLGDTGVNSPLHFGNGTRLTVT.

This clonotype was seen repeatedly, ten times or more. The chain recombines TRBV20-1 with TRBJ1-1; perhaps TRBD1 as D (6 bases). CDR3 length: 14 amino acids. Germline V gives CDR1 DFQATT, CDR2 SNEGSKA (reference sequence). With 5 bases removed from V and 4 bases from J, the gap between germline ends came to 17 bases. CDR3 residues: CSAETIGGRTEAFF. CDR3 sequence (DNA): TGCAGTGCTGAGACAATCGGGGGGCGCACTGAAGCTTTCTTT.

This clonotype was seen repeatedly, ten times or more. The chain has TRBV24-1 and TRBJ2-3; the match to TRBD2 covers 10 bases. Germline V gene lookup returns CDR1 KGHDR and CDR2 SFDVKD. Trimming at V came to 3 bases and at J to 0 bases, leaving 5 bases not matched to a gene. The CDR3 has 17 residues. In DNA form, the CDR3 reads TGTGCCACCAGTGATCCCAGGACTAGCGGCAGCACAGATACGCAGTATTTT. This gives the protein CATSDPRTSGSTDTQYF.